The sequence of this TCR beta chain was determined in a study of shared clonotypes between healthy human individuals (dated by TCRdb to the early 2020s). Background on the whole study: A couple of women and a few men aged 18 to 49 years were included in the cohort. To estimate repertoire size and how much clonotype sharing occurs between individuals, the study deeply sequenced the blood TCR repertoires of a handful of healthy adults. Different laboratories and diverse techniques were used to prepare libraries and sequence TCR repertoires, to increase sequencing depth and limit assay-specific biases. For each donor, three plates each were used for CD4 naive and CD4 memory, two plates were used for CD8 naive, and one plate was used for CD8 memory. Per donor, leukapheresis produced somewhere between about 0.94 and 9.5 billion PBMCs. The research as a whole found: Only blood was sampled, and tissue TCR repertoires likely differ from those in blood. Pairwise subsampling led to the expectation that sequencing depth would affect the degree of clonotype sharing among donors. Because the study included only a small number of donors, the genetic and exposure-history diversity represented was limited. Rarefaction of sorted-subset datasets indicated incomplete sequencing despite the large sequencing depth. When a few donors were compared, the shared fraction of clonotypes was around 4.6% for naive CD4, 3.5% for naive CD8, roughly 2.3% for memory CD4, and 0.4% for memory CD8. Estimated clonotype richness was generally larger for naive than for memory subsets. Compared with non-shared clonotypes, clonotypes shared by all four sorted-subset donors had higher generation probabilities.

Using the deep immunoSEQ assay, multiplex PCR amplified TCR CDR3 regions from genomic DNA. Extracted genomic DNA from each cell subset was distributed evenly across all wells of several immunoSEQ 96-well plates, and each plate was treated as a replicate. For sorted subsets, each replicate PCR was loaded with roughly 200 ng genomic DNA, equivalent to 30,000 or so T cell genomes. The purified libraries were quantified using a Qubit 3.0 fluorometer, sized with a Bioanalyzer 2100, and then quantified again using the KAPA Library Quantification kit. A separate single-read 150-cycle Illumina NextSeq 550 flow cell was used to sequence each immunoSEQ 96-well plate. The authors' analysis ran thus. Because the immunoSEQ output included only junctional sequences and no quality scores, the filtering could not be the same as the filtering used for full-length reads. Sequences were annotated with PyIR, a Python wrapper for IgBLAST v1.9, using IMGT germline references to assign V/J genes and CDR3. Reads were filtered out if the reads had weak V/J assignments (E-value above 1e-6), no CDR3, stop codons, out-of-frame junctions, or ambiguous translated residues. A V3J clonotype was defined by an identical inferred V gene, J gene, and CDR3 amino acid sequence. The percentage overlap between two repertoires was calculated by dividing the number of shared unique clonotypes by the size of the smaller repertoire. Three approaches were used to assess repertoire richness: RTK rarefaction, the Chao1 estimator, and Recon v2.1 estimates of unobserved clonotypes. For all TCRbeta clonotypes obtained by the gDNA method from a handful of donors, generation probabilities were computed with OLGA. Drawn from immuneACCESS, this table holds only the in-frame rearrangements with V and J called that TCRdb kept. Clones are partly lost; checked studies trace under half to an unresolved V gene and leave the rest unexplained. For V, J and clone size, that table is used; D and trimming come from the DNA. For this sample there are about 1 million clones; 75% appear just once. The top ten constitute around 1.4% of the sample.

Concerning this clone: Its binding antigen is unknown. There are no base qualities to consult, and no much larger clone falls within one base.

Healthy HIV-negative adults with no recently reported acute infections or vaccinations were included as donors. All donors were Caucasian adults living in Nashville, Tennessee, USA. CD4+ T cells were enriched by magnetic negative selection, after which naive cells were positively selected on CD45RA and the negative fraction was taken as the memory subset. Blood was obtained by leukapheresis, after which PBMCs were separated by Ficoll-Histopaque density gradient centrifugation and cryopreserved in liquid nitrogen vapor phase. Analytical flow cytometry was used to check the purity and quantity of every magnetically sorted T cell population. Each sorted fraction had its genomic DNA isolated and then quantified by UV absorbance on a Nanodrop 2000c. From the germline V gene, CDR1 is SGHRS and CDR2 is YFSETQ. V is cut back by 0 bases and J by 6 bases, with 2 bases in the junction unmatched. The CDR3 numbers 14 residues from cysteine through phenylalanine. The only DNA kept is the CDR3, 42 bases in frame from the first base.

The sequence was collected from a man between 18 and 35 years old in good health. Sequences were obtained from memory CD4+ T cells sorted from blood. Per the publication, the cell subset or site label means: CD45RA-negative fraction. This chain joins TRBV5-1 to TRBJ2-2; 7 bases in between match TRBD1. The sequence in DNA is TGCGCCAGCAGCTTGGACAGGGGAGCCGGGGAGCTGTTTTTT. The encoded protein is CASSLDRGAGELFF.